The 5 T cell receptor beta chains below were found in one sample sequenced in a study of PD-1 blockade in classical Hodgkin lymphoma. Noted time point: cycle 4 day 1 (C4D1), after six to seven weeks of nivolumab. Each patient relapsed following autologous stem cell transplantation, and prior brentuximab vedotin exposure differed. Clones were sequenced by immunoSEQ multiplex PCR, and TCRdb holds only the in-frame ones, with some missing. This table has 11,000 to 15,000 clones, approximately 80% appearing once. Sequenced material: peripheral blood mononuclear cells (PBMCs), taken before the fourth cycle of nivolumab. The receptors originated from a human donor with classical Hodgkin lymphoma.

The chain has TRBV10-3 and TRBJ1-6; D remains unclear. V dropped 3 bases and J dropped 4 bases, with 16 bases sitting between them. Looked up from germline, CDR1 is ENHRY and CDR2 is SYGVKD. CDR3 length equals 17 residues. CDR3 bases: TGTGCCATCAGTGATATGGCTGGCCCCCTTTATAATTCACCCCTCCACTTT. This codes for CAISDMAGPLYNSPLHF.

The rearrangement joins TRBV7-6 to TRBJ1-3; perhaps TRBD1 as D (5 bases). The CDR3 spans 15 residues. Germline V gene lookup returns CDR1 SGHVS and CDR2 FNYEAQ. V shed 1 base and J shed 3 bases, with 10 bases lying between them. In nucleotides, the CDR3 is TGTGCCAGCAGCTTAGGGGACCCCCTTGGAAACACCATATATTTT. Translating gives CASSLGDPLGNTIYF.

The gene calls are TRBV18 and TRBJ2-7; the match to TRBD1 covers 8 bases. Trimming at V came to 0 bases and at J to 1 base, leaving 2 bases not matched to a gene. The CDR3 loop spans 15 amino acids. Germline V lookup: CDR1 KGHSH, CDR2 LQKENI. CDR3 protein: CASSPPWTGSYEQYF. CDR3 DNA: TGTGCCAGCTCACCACCTTGGACAGGGTCCTACGAGCAGTACTTC.

The chain couples TRBV6-6 to TRBJ1-2; D not resolved. Trimming stripped 0 bases from V and 8 bases from J, with 10 bases between. This CDR3 region has 13 residues. Germline CDR1 reads MNHNY; CDR2 reads SVGAGI (reference sequence). The DNA of the CDR3 is TGTGCCAGCAGTTACTCCCGGGATAAAGGCTACACCTTC. Translation gives CASSYSRDKGYTF.

The chain is built from TRBV2 and TRBJ2-5; TRBD1 matches at 10 bases. This CDR3 has 14 amino acids. Per germline, CDR1 SNHLY and CDR2 FYNNEI. The V and J ends lost 5 bases and 2 bases, in that order; junction bases with no gene match: 2. The DNA of the CDR3 is TGTGCCAGCAGTTGGGGACAGGGGCAAGAGACCCAGTACTTC. It is translated as CASSWGQGQETQYF.